The text below deals with one T cell receptor (beta chain). Antigen: not known. The germline V gene has CDR1 SEHNR and CDR2 FQNEAQ (reference sequence). V was pared by 5 bases and J by 9 bases, with 10 bases of the junction left unmatched. The CDR3 runs to 16 residues. The sample belongs to a study of cytomegalovirus exposure and HLA in healthy donors. Study results and caveats: Other equally common chains were less clonally expanded than HLA-associated TCR beta chains, a later analysis showed. Indistinguishable V segments such as TRBV6-2 and TRBV6-3 were excluded. Both high specificity and high sensitivity reportedly marked the classifier's diagnosis of cytomegalovirus status.

Amplification used 60 Vbeta primers and 13 Jbeta primers. TCRdb's copy holds only in-frame clones and misses some; the assay was immunoSEQ multiplex PCR. Among tens of thousands of clones listed, approximately 75% were seen once. Material for sequencing was PBMCs. The receptor's source is a woman between 40 and 55 years old in good health and CMV-seropositive. The V gene is TRBV7-9, the J gene TRBJ2-1, with 13 bases matching TRBD2. CDR3 coding DNA: TGTGCCAGCAGCCCCACCACTAGCGGGGGGGCCGGTGAGCAGTTCTTC. Translating it yields CASSPTTSGGAGEQFF.